This T cell receptor beta chain was found in a study of early T cells in non-severe SARS-CoV-2 infection. Concerning this clonotype itself: With a much larger clone just one base away, this may be a read error.

CDR1 SGHTA and CDR2 FQGNSA come from the germline V gene. This CDR3 spans 15 amino acids. Attached unique molecular identifiers marked individual cDNA molecules. TCRdb re-called the 5' RACE reads through MiXCR, storing one row per CDR3 protein. The table includes 63,000 or so distinct CDR3 sequences, 11% detected once. The sequencing here drew on whole blood, taken at baseline. The TCR was taken from an adult who was a healthcare worker with PCR-confirmed SARS-CoV-2 infection or an uninfected control (not recorded which). This chain joins TRBV7-2 and TRBJ2-1; D perhaps matches TRBD2 (6 bases). The CDR3 loop reads CVSSLEAGRRNEQFF. The CDR3 nucleotides are TGTGTCAGCAGCTTAGAGGCGGGAAGGCGCAATGAGCAGTTCTTC. The whole variable domain, remainder taken from reference TRBV7-2 and TRBJ2-1, is GAGVSQSPSNKVTEKGKDVELRCDPISGHTALYWYRQSLGQGLEFLIYFQGNSAPDKSGLPSDRFSAERTGGSVSTLTIQRTQQEDSAVYLCVSSLEAGRRNEQFFGPGTRLTVL.